The 10 T cell receptor beta chains below were found in one sample sequenced in a study of human T cells and chemical hapten exposure. As to time point: pre-sensitization, week 0. Regarding treatment: therapeutic diphenylcyclopropenone sensitization with weekly scalp DPC. Total RNA came from unfractionated whole blood. TCRdb re-called the RACE reads with MiXCR, one entry per CDR3 protein. The sample consists of around 33,000 distinct CDR3 sequences, 12% of them appearing once. The specimen comprised whole blood, sampled in connection with sensitization to the hapten diphenylcyclopropenone (DPC). These receptors were collected from a woman between 40 and 55 years old with alopecia areata. Some clones in this sample may be carry-over from other donors' samples.

This clonotype was detected only a few times. The chain uses TRBV28 and TRBJ1-6; the match to TRBD1 covers 9 bases. The CDR3 runs to 15 residues. Germline-derived CDR1 and CDR2 are MDHEN and SYDVKM. The V and J ends lost 6 bases and 8 bases, in that order; junction bases with no gene match: 8. As DNA, the CDR3 is TGTGCCAGCAGCCTGGGAACAGGGGGCCATTCACCCCTCCACTTT. Its translation is CASSLGTGGHSPLHF.

This clonotype was seen ten or more times. The rearrangement uses TRBV19 and TRBJ1-5, with D perhaps TRBD1 (5 bases). The CDR3 has 15 residues. Deletions cut 6 bases from V and 0 bases from J, with 12 bases between. Germline V gene data show CDR1 as LNHDA and CDR2 as SQIVND (reference sequence). CDR3 in DNA: TGTGCCAGTAGAAAGGAGACAGCTAGCAATCAGCCCCAGCATTTT. Its translation: CASRKETASNQPQHF.

This clonotype was detected many times. The V gene is TRBV9, the J gene TRBJ2-1; 14 bases match TRBD2. CDR1 and CDR2 from the germline V gene are SGDLS and YYNGEE. This CDR3 contains 17 residues. The V and J ends lost 0 bases and 7 bases, in that order; junction bases with no gene match: 6. The CDR3 region is CASSVEIGLAGGNEQFF. The CDR3 bases are TGTGCCAGCAGCGTAGAGATCGGACTAGCGGGAGGAAATGAGCAGTTCTTC.

The chain uses TRBV6-5 and TRBJ1-6, with 9 bases identical to TRBD1. Germline CDR1 MNHEY, CDR2 SVGAGI. This CDR3 is built from 13 residues. With V trimmed by 6 bases and J by 10 bases, 4 bases remained unmatched. The CDR3 DNA reads TGTGCCAGCAGGCGGGACAGGGCATCACCCCTCCACTTT. Amino acid sequence: CASRRDRASPLHF.

This clonotype was picked up many times. V usage is TRBV7-6 and J usage is TRBJ2-7; maybe TRBD2 (7 bases). The V end was cut by 7 bases, the J end by 4 bases, with 20 bases between. This CDR3 contains 15 residues. Germline V gene data show CDR1 as SGHVS and CDR2 as FNYEAQ. CDR3 DNA: TGTGCCAGCACACCCGAAGGGGGGGGCGCGTACGAGCAGTACTTC. The encoded protein is CASTPEGGGAYEQYF. Looking up the rest from reference TRBV7-6 and TRBJ2-7 gives the full variable domain: GAGVSQSPRYKVTKRGQDVALRCDPISGHVSLYWYRQALGQGPEFLTYFNYEAQQDKSGLPNDRFSAERPEGSISTLTIQRTEQRDSAMYRCASTPEGGGAYEQYFGPGTRLTVT.

This clonotype appeared a few times. The chain uses TRBV20-1 and TRBJ2-2; TRBD1 might be the D (6 bases). CDR1 and CDR2 from the germline V gene are DFQATT and SNEGSKA (reference sequence). CDR3 length: 14 residues. The ends were cut back, 3 bases at V and 0 bases at J, with 8 bases in the middle. CDR3 loop: CSASRQANTGELFF. The CDR3 DNA reads as TGCAGTGCTAGTAGACAGGCGAACACCGGGGAGCTGTTTTTT.

This clonotype was counted between two and nine times. The CDR3 DNA reads as TGTGCCTGGATCCGGGACAGGGAGAGATCGGCCCAGCATTTT. Its protein product is CAWIRDRERSAQHF. The chain uses TRBV21-1 and TRBJ1-5; TRBD1, the D gene given by the table, was not confirmed from the DNA. TRBV21-1 is assigned pseudogene status. CDR3 length: 14 amino acids.

Many counts were recorded for this clonotype. This chain joins TRBV4-1 and TRBJ1-3; D is unresolved. Trimming left V 0 bases short and J 11 bases short, with 5 bases between. The CDR3 sequence is 11 residues long. Germline V gene data show CDR1 as MGHRA and CDR2 as YSYEKL. CDR3 in amino acids: CASSQDGAIYF. CDR3 nucleotide sequence: TGCGCCAGCAGCCAAGACGGCGCCATATATTTT.

There are many counts of this clonotype. The chain combines TRBV2 with TRBJ2-1, with a possible D match to TRBD1 (5 bases). Germline V CDR1 and CDR2: SNHLY, FYNNEI. V was cut by 6 bases and J by 2 bases, with 14 bases left in between. The CDR3 consists of 15 residues. CDR3 region: CASSQGRAAYNEQFF. CDR3 nucleotides: TGTGCCAGCAGCCAGGGCCGGGCCGCCTACAATGAGCAGTTCTTC.

V gene TRBV20-1 combines with J gene TRBJ2-3; D perhaps matches TRBD2 (6 bases). The germline V gene has CDR1 DFQATT and CDR2 SNEGSKA (reference sequence). V was clipped by 0 bases and J by 0 bases, with 7 bases between them. This CDR3 has 14 amino acids. CDR3 sequence: CSAREGGSTDTQYF. The CDR3 bases are TGCAGTGCTAGAGAAGGAGGGAGCACAGATACGCAGTATTTT.